This T cell receptor (beta chain) was observed in a study of blood T cell repertoires in COVID-19. The overall study: Samples of COVID-19 (acute and convalescent) were obtained from the United States, Italy and Spain. Nucleic acid was either cDNA or gDNA, and it came from T cells, B-cell-depleted T cells, or PBMCs.

Authors' analysis steps: Reference gene primer amplification gave estimated nucleated cell counts. The data were produced by immunoSEQ multiplex PCR, yet TCRdb's version contains in-frame clones alone and is incomplete. V, J and clone size are taken as reported in that table, and D and trimming were inferred from the DNA itself. This table holds around 180,000 clones, around 74% found once. Germline loops: CDR1 LGHNA, CDR2 YNFKEQ. V dropped 2 bases and J dropped 5; count of bases not matched to a gene: 4. CDR3 length: 14 residues. The chain has TRBV4-2 and TRBJ2-5; TRBD1 aligns across 8 bases. What was sequenced was peripheral blood. This TCR came from a woman older than 75 with acute or convalescent COVID-19. The CDR3 loop is CASSQLTGEETQYF. As DNA, the CDR3 is TGTGCCAGCAGCCAATTGACAGGGGAGGAGACCCAGTACTTC.